The T cell receptor beta chain under discussion was sequenced for a study of cytomegalovirus exposure and HLA in healthy donors. Study results and caveats: In a later analysis, parvovirus B19, influenza, CMV and Epstein-Barr virus appeared linked to several top co-occurrence clusters.

In the case of this clone: What it binds is not known. Compared with germline, one end of the junction differs, possibly owing to a read error.

This CDR3 spans 13 amino acids. CDR1 is SEHNR and CDR2 is FQNEAQ in the germline V gene (reference sequence). 13 Jbeta primers and 60 Vbeta primers were used for the PCR. Sequencing was performed with immunoSEQ multiplex PCR; in TCRdb, only in-frame clones are kept and a portion is missing. The sample lists about 120,000 clones; approximately 78% were seen once. What was sequenced was PBMCs. The chain has TRBV7-9 and TRBJ2-7; D gene unclear. This clonotype was obtained from a woman aged 40 to 50 in good health and CMV-seronegative. The CDR3 is CSSSPKHSYEQYF. CDR3 nucleotides: TGTTCCAGCAGCCCAAAGCACTCCTACGAGCAGTACTTC.